The entry below describes one T cell receptor (beta chain). The antigen remains undetermined. The data were obtained in a study of shared clonotypes between healthy human individuals. On the study more broadly: Each donor's CD4 naive and CD4 memory cells filled three plates apiece, CD8 naive two, and CD8 memory one. General study results and limits: Between several donors, naive CD4 clonotypes were shared at a level of about 5%. Memory subsets generally showed smaller estimated richness than naive subsets did.

The CDR3 loop spans 17 amino acids. Germline CDR1 and CDR2: MGHRA and YSYEKL. The junction had 3 bases not matched to a gene; V was cut back by 1 base and J by 3 bases. Measured with immunoSEQ multiplex PCR; TCRdb has only the in-frame clones, and not every one. The sample has approximately 2,200,000 clones; 93% are singletons. It was CD45RO-negative cells, positively selected for CCR7, that made up naive CD8 cells, with terminally differentiated effector memory CD45RA+ cells excluded. All donors were Caucasian adults living in Nashville, Tennessee. Material: naive CD8+ T cells from PBMCs. This sequence was found in a man aged 18-30 years in good health. Some clones in this sample may be carry-over from other donors' samples. The chain has TRBV4-1 and TRBJ2-1; 13 bases are shared with TRBD2. The CDR3 DNA sequence: TGCGCCAGCAGCCAAGCCGGACTAGCGGGAGACTACAATGAGCAGTTCTTC. Its protein product is CASSQAGLAGDYNEQFF.